Listed below are T cell receptor beta chains from one sample, sequenced in a study of OX40 agonist ivuxolimab in advanced cancers. Clones were read by immunoSEQ multiplex PCR, and TCRdb kept only the in-frame ones, dropping some. The table lists some 73,000 clones, approximately 86% of them singletons. Source: CD4+ or CD8+ T cells sorted from blood, taken in a trial of the OX40 agonist ivuxolimab. The receptors come from an adult with an advanced solid tumor such as melanoma, head and neck, liver or kidney cancer. CDR3s include the opening cysteine and the closing phenylalanine or tryptophan. D genes are given only for firm matches. Clone size is stated in some rows and not others, as once, few, many or a class when expanded.

v_gene: TRBV11-2
d_gene: .
abundance: medium-sized
j_gene: TRBJ1-3
CDR3nt: TGTGCCAGCAGCTTTGGAAACACCATATATTTT
CDR3aa: CASSFGNTIYF

v_gene: TRBV4-2
d_gene: .
abundance: .
j_gene: TRBJ1-5
CDR3nt: TGTGCCAGCAGCTCCTCTTTTATGGGTCAGCCCCAGCATTTT
CDR3aa: CASSSSFMGQPQHF

v_gene: TRBV19
d_gene: .
abundance: .
j_gene: TRBJ1-2
CDR3nt: TGTGCCAGTAGTATCGGGGACAAATCTATGGGCGGCTACACCTTC
CDR3aa: CASSIGDKSMGGYTF

v_gene: TRBV7-2
d_gene: TRBD1
abundance: few
j_gene: TRBJ2-3
CDR3nt: TGTGCCAGCAGCTTAGTGGGACAGGTCACAGATACGCAGTATTTT
CDR3aa: CASSLVGQVTDTQYF

v_gene: TRBV15
d_gene: .
abundance: .
j_gene: TRBJ1-2
CDR3nt: TGTGCCACCAGCAGAGCGTACGGGCTATCTAACTATGGCTACACCTTC
CDR3aa: CATSRAYGLSNYGYTF

v_gene: TRBV5-4
d_gene: TRBD1
abundance: .
j_gene: TRBJ2-7
CDR3nt: TGTGCCAGCAGCGGGGACAGGGGGTTCGGAGAGAAGTACTTC
CDR3aa: CASSGDRGFGEKYF

v_gene: TRBV15
d_gene: TRBD1
abundance: .
j_gene: TRBJ1-3
CDR3nt: TGTGCCACCAGCGTTGACAGGGCTGGAAACACCATATATTTT
CDR3aa: CATSVDRAGNTIYF

v_gene: TRBV6-5
d_gene: .
abundance: .
j_gene: TRBJ1-1
CDR3nt: TGTGCCAGCAGAAGCCGGTACACTGAAGCTTTCTTT
CDR3aa: CASRSRYTEAFF

v_gene: TRBV5-1
d_gene: .
abundance: .
j_gene: TRBJ2-5
CDR3nt: TGCGCCAGCAGCTTGAGGGGGGGGGCCCGGGAGACCCAGTACTTC
CDR3aa: CASSLRGGARETQYF

v_gene: TRBV2
d_gene: TRBD1
abundance: .
j_gene: TRBJ2-5
CDR3nt: TGTGCCAGCAGTGTCGCCGGGACAGGGCCAAAGACCCAGTACTTC
CDR3aa: CASSVAGTGPKTQYF

v_gene: TRBV9
d_gene: .
abundance: few
j_gene: TRBJ1-5
CDR3nt: TGTGCCAGCAGCGAAGATCATGGCAGCAATCAGCCCCAGCATTTT
CDR3aa: CASSEDHGSNQPQHF

v_gene: TRBV5-6
d_gene: .
abundance: .
j_gene: TRBJ2-5
CDR3nt: TGTGCCAGCAGCTTGCCGGGCCAAGAGACCCAGTACTTC
CDR3aa: CASSLPGQETQYF

v_gene: TRBV7-2
d_gene: .
abundance: .
j_gene: TRBJ2-1
CDR3nt: TGTGCCAGCAGCTTTGACGGAAGTTACAATGAGCAGTTCTTC
CDR3aa: CASSFDGSYNEQFF

v_gene: TRBV14
d_gene: TRBD1
abundance: .
j_gene: TRBJ1-2
CDR3nt: TGTGCCAGCAGCGTGAACCGGGACAGCTATGGCTACACCTTC
CDR3aa: CASSVNRDSYGYTF

v_gene: TRBV29-1
d_gene: .
abundance: .
j_gene: TRBJ2-7
CDR3nt: TGCAGCGCCGGTCGGAGGTTAAGCTACGAGCAGTACTTC
CDR3aa: CSAGRRLSYEQYF

v_gene: TRBV19
d_gene: .
abundance: few
j_gene: TRBJ1-6
CDR3nt: TGTGCCACCCAGGCAGGGCCTGATTCACCCCTCCACTTT
CDR3aa: CATQAGPDSPLHF

v_gene: TRBV7-3
d_gene: TRBD1
abundance: .
j_gene: TRBJ2-3
CDR3nt: TGTGCCAGCAGCCTATCTGGACAGGGGACAGATACGCAGTATTTT
CDR3aa: CASSLSGQGTDTQYF

v_gene: TRBV7-8
d_gene: .
abundance: .
j_gene: TRBJ2-2
CDR3nt: TGTGCCAGCAGCCGGGACCGCCGGGACACCGGGGAGCTGTTTTTT
CDR3aa: CASSRDRRDTGELFF

v_gene: TRBV5-4
d_gene: TRBD1
abundance: .
j_gene: TRBJ2-5
CDR3nt: TGTGCCAGCAAGACAGGGACCGTCCAAGAGACCCAGTACTTC
CDR3aa: CASKTGTVQETQYF

v_gene: TRBV13
d_gene: .
abundance: .
j_gene: TRBJ1-2
CDR3nt: TGTGCCAGCAGCCCCCGGGCAGGGGCTGGCTACACCTTC
CDR3aa: CASSPRAGAGYTF

v_gene: TRBV9
d_gene: .
abundance: .
j_gene: TRBJ1-1
CDR3nt: TGTGCCAGCAGCGCCACACAGAGAAACACTGAAGCTTTCTTT
CDR3aa: CASSATQRNTEAFF

v_gene: TRBV9
d_gene: .
abundance: .
j_gene: TRBJ2-2
CDR3nt: TGTGCCAGCAGCCCCCGGACGGGCTCCGGGGAGCTGTTTTTT
CDR3aa: CASSPRTGSGELFF

v_gene: TRBV28
d_gene: TRBD2
abundance: once
j_gene: TRBJ2-3
CDR3nt: TGTGCCAGCAGCCCCGGTATATTAGCGGGGGCGGGGGTGGCAGATACGCAGTATTTT
CDR3aa: CASSPGILAGAGVADTQYF

v_gene: TRBV19
d_gene: .
abundance: .
j_gene: TRBJ2-3
CDR3nt: TGTGCCAGTAATCCTTGGGGAAACACAGATACGCAGTATTTT
CDR3aa: CASNPWGNTDTQYF

v_gene: TRBV11-2
d_gene: .
abundance: .
j_gene: TRBJ2-3
CDR3nt: TGTGCCAGTAACCGTTTTCAGGGGAGCATTCCGTATTTT
CDR3aa: CASNRFQGSIPYF

v_gene: TRBV5-4
d_gene: TRBD2
abundance: few
j_gene: TRBJ2-3
CDR3nt: TGTGCCAGCAGCTTACGACTAGCGGGAGCAACAGATACGCAGTATTTT
CDR3aa: CASSLRLAGATDTQYF

v_gene: TRBV18
d_gene: .
abundance: .
j_gene: TRBJ2-1
CDR3nt: TGTGCCAGCTCGGGGACATCGAGCTCCTACAATGAGCAGTTCTTC
CDR3aa: CASSGTSSSYNEQFF

v_gene: TRBV6-5
d_gene: TRBD1
abundance: .
j_gene: TRBJ1-6
CDR3nt: TGTGCCAGCAGTCCGCGACAGGGCCATAATTCACCCCTCCACTTT
CDR3aa: CASSPRQGHNSPLHF

v_gene: TRBV4-1
d_gene: TRBD2
abundance: .
j_gene: TRBJ2-1
CDR3nt: TGCGCCAGCAGCCAAGAATTTACTAGCGGGAGGGCCGAGTACAATGAGCAGTTCTTC
CDR3aa: CASSQEFTSGRAEYNEQFF

v_gene: TRBV27
d_gene: TRBD1
abundance: .
j_gene: TRBJ2-7
CDR3nt: TGTGCCAGCGGGAGGGACAGGGGACTTGGAGAGCAGTACTTC
CDR3aa: CASGRDRGLGEQYF

v_gene: TRBV5-1
d_gene: .
abundance: .
j_gene: TRBJ2-7
CDR3nt: TGCGCCAGCAGCGGTCAAGGGGTCACCTACGAGCAGTACTTC
CDR3aa: CASSGQGVTYEQYF

v_gene: TRBV7-7
d_gene: .
abundance: .
j_gene: TRBJ2-3
CDR3nt: TGTGCTAGCAGCTTAAATTCGGGGCATGGAGGGGATACGCAGTATTTT
CDR3aa: CASSLNSGHGGDTQYF

v_gene: TRBV5-1
d_gene: .
abundance: once
j_gene: TRBJ2-7
CDR3nt: TGCGCCAGCAGCTTGGGAGAAGGATTCTACGAGCAGTACTTC
CDR3aa: CASSLGEGFYEQYF

v_gene: TRBV6-1
d_gene: .
abundance: .
j_gene: TRBJ2-7
CDR3nt: TGTGCCAGCAGTTCGACTCACGGGACATATTACGAGCAGTACTTC
CDR3aa: CASSSTHGTYYEQYF

v_gene: TRBV9
d_gene: .
abundance: .
j_gene: TRBJ1-5
CDR3nt: TGTGCCAGCAGCGTAGGTGGGTCTCAGCCCCAGCATTTT
CDR3aa: CASSVGGSQPQHF

v_gene: TRBV18
d_gene: .
abundance: .
j_gene: TRBJ2-7
CDR3nt: TGTGCCAGCTCACCGACAGCCTTCTCCTACGAGCAGTACTTC
CDR3aa: CASSPTAFSYEQYF

v_gene: TRBV18
d_gene: .
abundance: .
j_gene: TRBJ2-5
CDR3nt: TGTGCCAGCTCACCACAACAGGGTGCAGGTCAAGAGACCCAGTACTTC
CDR3aa: CASSPQQGAGQETQYF

v_gene: TRBV7-2
d_gene: .
abundance: .
j_gene: TRBJ1-1
CDR3nt: TGTGCCAGCAGCCCAACGGGAGGGGTTTACACTGAAGCTTTCTTT
CDR3aa: CASSPTGGVYTEAFF

v_gene: TRBV11-3
d_gene: TRBD1
abundance: .
j_gene: TRBJ2-2
CDR3nt: TGTGCCAGCAGCTTACTCCCCAGTGGGACAGGGGGATCCGGGGAGCTGTTTTTT
CDR3aa: CASSLLPSGTGGSGELFF

v_gene: TRBV30
d_gene: .
abundance: .
j_gene: TRBJ1-2
CDR3nt: TGTGCCTGGAGTGTGGCGTTCGCCGGAGCCTATGGCTACACCTTC
CDR3aa: CAWSVAFAGAYGYTF

v_gene: TRBV18
d_gene: .
abundance: .
j_gene: TRBJ1-2
CDR3nt: TGTGCCAGCTCACAGGACAGCAACTATGGCTACACCTTC
CDR3aa: CASSQDSNYGYTF